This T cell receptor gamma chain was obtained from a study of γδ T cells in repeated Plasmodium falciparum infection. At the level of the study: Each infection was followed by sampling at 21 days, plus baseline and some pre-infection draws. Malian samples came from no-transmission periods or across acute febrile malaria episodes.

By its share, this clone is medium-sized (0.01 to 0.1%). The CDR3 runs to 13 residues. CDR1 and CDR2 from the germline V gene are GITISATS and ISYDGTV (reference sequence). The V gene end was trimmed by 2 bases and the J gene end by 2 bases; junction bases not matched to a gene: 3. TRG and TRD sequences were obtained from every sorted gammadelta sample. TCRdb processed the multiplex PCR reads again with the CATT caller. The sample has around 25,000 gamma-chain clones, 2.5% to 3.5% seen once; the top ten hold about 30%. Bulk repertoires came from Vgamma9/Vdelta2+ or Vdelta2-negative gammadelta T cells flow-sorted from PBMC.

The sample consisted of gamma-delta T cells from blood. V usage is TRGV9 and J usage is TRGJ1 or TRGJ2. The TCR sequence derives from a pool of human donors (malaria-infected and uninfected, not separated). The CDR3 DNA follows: TGTGCCTTGTGGGAGGGGTATTATTATAAGAAACTCTTT. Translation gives CALWEGYYYKKLF.